The 25 T cell receptor beta chains in this list originate from one sample, sequenced in a study of chemoradiotherapy in HPV16-positive cancers. Sequenced by immunoSEQ multiplex PCR; TCRdb stores in-frame clones only, minus some. The repertoire holds more than 10,000 clones, with around 72% as singletons. Collection of the sample occurred from a patient who underwent chemoradiotherapy. These receptors came from a human donor with HPV-associated anogenital cancer.

The V gene is TRBV12-5, the J gene TRBJ1-4; perhaps TRBD1 as D (5 bases). CDR3 length equals 12 residues. Germline V lookup: CDR1 LGHNT, CDR2 FRNRAP. V gave up 7 bases and J gave up 15 bases, with 18 bases separating them. The CDR3 coding sequence is TGTGCTAGTGACCAAACCGGGACGTTGGTGTTTTTT. Its protein is CASDQTGTLVFF.

The chain links TRBV28 to TRBJ2-7; TRBD2 matches 13 bases. With 1 base clipped from V and 3 bases from J, the junction kept 18 bases outside the gene matches. CDR1 and CDR2 (germline): MDHEN, SYDVKM. This CDR3 contains 21 residues. This chain's CDR3 is CASSLFSPSGTSGTTHYEQYF. As DNA, the CDR3 is TGTGCCAGCAGTTTATTCTCACCATCCGGGACTAGCGGGACCACCCACTACGAGCAGTACTTC.

The genes are TRBV27 and TRBJ2-5; 11 bases are shared with TRBD2. This CDR3 spans 16 amino acids. Germline V gives CDR1 MNHEY, CDR2 SMNVEV (reference sequence). V shed 3 bases and J 1 base; nucleotides not matched to a gene: 4. The CDR3 protein is CASSFLTSGAQETQYF. The CDR3 nucleotides read TGTGCCAGCAGTTTTTTGACTAGCGGGGCCCAAGAGACCCAGTACTTC.

CDR3 nucleotides: TGCGCCAGCAGCCAAGATCGGGGGGGGGCCAACGTCCTGACTTTC. Its translation is CASSQDRGGANVLTF. The J gene is TRBJ2-6, the V gene TRBV4-1; possibly TRBD2 for D (6 bases). CDR1 is MGHRA and CDR2 is YSYEKL in the germline V gene. With 0 bases removed from V and 4 bases from J, the gap between germline ends came to 7 bases. There are 15 residues in the CDR3.

This chain joins TRBV6-1 and TRBJ1-2, with no clear D. Germline V CDR1 and CDR2: MNHNS, SASEGT. V was shortened by 1 base and J by 7 bases, with 13 bases between the two germline ends. This CDR3 contains 14 residues. The CDR3, as DNA: TGTGCCAGCAGTGAAGGAGGAGGGTCGAGTGGCTACACCTTC. It specifies CASSEGGGSSGYTF.

This clone was counted only a few times. V is TRBV9 and J is TRBJ2-7; D gene unclear. The CDR3 consists of 16 residues. Trimming took 0 bases from V and 2 from J, leaving 15 bases between them. Germline-derived CDR1 and CDR2 are SGDLS and YYNGEE. The CDR3 sequence: CASSVGSRVSPYEQYF. In DNA form, the CDR3 reads TGTGCCAGCAGCGTAGGGTCTCGTGTCAGCCCCTACGAGCAGTACTTC.

The gene calls are TRBV11-3 and TRBJ2-5; TRBD2 agrees at 10 bases. CDR3 size: 16 residues. Germline assignment: CDR1 SGHNT and CDR2 YENEEA. V lost 1 base to trimming and J lost 5 bases; unmatched junction nucleotides: 7. Here the CDR3 DNA reads TGTGCCAGCAGCTTAGGGAGTGGGACTAGCGATGAGACCCAGTACTTC. Protein sequence: CASSLGSGTSDETQYF.

J is TRBJ2-7 and V is TRBV7-2; no clear D. The length of the CDR3 is 12 residues. V was cut by 5 bases and J by 3 bases, with 8 bases left in between. Germline-derived CDR1 and CDR2 are SGHTA and FQGNSA. The CDR3 here is CASSPFNYEQYF. Written as DNA, the CDR3 is TGTGCCAGCAGCCCGTTCAACTACGAGCAGTACTTC.

V usage is TRBV18 and J usage is TRBJ2-3; TRBD2 aligns across 12 bases. The ends lost 2 bases at V and 3 bases at J; junction bases unmatched: 6. The germline V gene encodes CDR1 KGHSH and CDR2 LQKENI. The CDR3 totals 17 residues. CDR3 DNA: TGTGCCAGCTCACCATTGTCCCTAGCGGGGGGGACAGATACGCAGTATTTT. Amino acids: CASSPLSLAGGTDTQYF.

The chain couples TRBV28 to TRBJ1-2; D possibly corresponds to TRBD1 (6 bases). V lost 5 bases, J lost 7 bases, and 23 bases lay in between. The V gene's germline CDR1 is MDHEN and CDR2 SYDVKM. This CDR3 has 16 amino acids. The CDR3 DNA reads as TGTGCCAGCAGTCTCGCCTTTCAGGGGAATGTTGGTGGCTACACCTTC. Its translation is CASSLAFQGNVGGYTF.

Only a few counts were recorded for this clone. This chain links TRBV4-1 with TRBJ1-3; D gene ambiguous. Trimming stripped 0 bases from V and 0 bases from J, with 9 bases between. The length of the CDR3 is 16 residues. Germline V lookup: CDR1 MGHRA, CDR2 YSYEKL. CDR3 bases: TGCGCCAGCAGCCAAGACTGGCGGAACTCTGGAAACACCATATATTTT. This translates into CASSQDWRNSGNTIYF.

The rearrangement joins TRBV30 to TRBJ1-1; TRBD1 matches at 9 bases. CDR1 is GTSNPN and CDR2 is SVGIG in the germline V gene (reference sequence). V trimming: 4 bases; J trimming: 1 base; junction bases outside the gene matches: 4. This CDR3 is built from 14 residues. The CDR3 here is CAWNWGQGNTEAFF. The CDR3 region has the DNA TGTGCCTGGAACTGGGGACAGGGGAACACTGAAGCTTTCTTT.

The chain couples TRBV6-4 to TRBJ2-2, with 8 bases aligning to TRBD2. The germline V gene has CDR1 MRHNA and CDR2 SNTAGT. The CDR3 consists of 15 residues. V shed 5 bases, J shed 6 bases, and the junction held 8 bases outside the gene matches. Here the CDR3 DNA reads TGTGCCAGCAGTCTGAGCGGGAGTGCCCCCGGGGAGCTGTTTTTT. Encoded protein: CASSLSGSAPGELFF.

This rearrangement joins TRBV2 to TRBJ1-2; D not certain. Germline CDR1 and CDR2: SNHLY and FYNNEI. The CDR3 has 13 amino acids. Deletions cut 2 bases from V and 9 bases from J, with 13 bases between. In DNA form, the CDR3 reads TGTGCCAGCAGTGAACGGGGAAGGATAAGCTACACCTTC. This translates into CASSERGRISYTF.

As DNA, the CDR3 is TGTGCCAGCAGTTTATTCCCAGTGGGCAGGAACCAAGAGACCCAGTACTTC. Its translation is CASSLFPVGRNQETQYF. This chain connects TRBV27 to TRBJ2-5; D is uncertain. Germline V gene sequence: CDR1 MNHEY, CDR2 SMNVEV (reference sequence). The V end lost 1 base, the J end lost 0 bases, and 15 bases lay between the germline ends. The length of the CDR3 is 17 residues.

This chain joins TRBV4-2 and TRBJ2-7; a possible D gene is TRBD2 (5 bases). The V end lost 4 bases, the J end lost 4 bases, and 17 bases lay between the germline ends. CDR3 length equals 15 residues. Germline V gene lookup returns CDR1 LGHNA and CDR2 YNFKEQ. The CDR3 region has the DNA TGTGCCAGCAGCCTAAGCTCGACTACACAGTACGAGCAGTACTTC. Translation gives CASSLSSTTQYEQYF.

V gene TRBV4-2 combines with J gene TRBJ1-2; D may be TRBD1 (6 bases). V lost 1 base to trimming and J lost 3 bases, with 9 bases between them. The length of the CDR3 is 14 residues. CDR1 LGHNA and CDR2 YNFKEQ come from the germline V gene. CDR3 residues: CASSQGRTDYGYTF. The CDR3 coding sequence is TGTGCCAGCAGCCAAGGCAGGACAGACTATGGCTACACCTTC.

The chain has TRBV10-1 and TRBJ2-3; D is possibly TRBD1 (6 bases). Germline CDR1 reads WNHNN; CDR2 reads SYGVQD (reference sequence). The CDR3 runs 14 residues. Trimming pared 2 bases from V and 8 bases from J, leaving 14 bases between. CDR3 nucleotide sequence: TGCGCCAGCAGTGAGGGGCCAGGGGCAGGTACGCAGTATTTT. Translation: CASSEGPGAGTQYF.

This chain links TRBV5-4 with TRBJ1-2, with D uncertain. The CDR3 is 11 residues long. The germline gives CDR1 SGHNT, CDR2 YYREEE (reference sequence). V lost 4 bases to trimming and J lost 8 bases, with 9 bases between them. The CDR3 protein is CASSHSGGYTF. The CDR3 region has the DNA TGTGCCAGCAGCCACAGTGGCGGCTACACCTTC.

The gene calls are TRBV4-3 and TRBJ2-1; TRBD2 is a possible D gene (5 bases). Deletions cut 6 bases from V and 0 bases from J, with 12 bases between. The germline V gene has CDR1 LGHNA and CDR2 YSLEER. The CDR3 sequence is 15 residues long. The CDR3 sequence: CASREDASSYNEQFF. In DNA form, the CDR3 reads TGCGCCAGCAGGGAGGACGCCAGCTCCTACAATGAGCAGTTCTTC.

A single count supports this clone. The V gene is TRBV28, the J gene TRBJ2-2; 11 bases align to TRBD2. The CDR3 covers 16 residues. CDR1 and CDR2 from the germline V gene are MDHEN and SYDVKM. J gave up 6 bases and V 5 bases, and 8 bases lay outside the gene matches. The CDR3 spells CASSPYLAGGPGELFF. CDR3 coding DNA: TGTGCCAGCAGTCCCTACTTAGCGGGAGGGCCCGGGGAGCTGTTTTTT.

As to this clone: A read error may account for a junction end that differs from germline. In DNA form, the CDR3 reads TGCGCCAGCAGCCAAGAGGACAGGAACTCTGAAGCTTTCTTT. Its protein is CASSQEDRNSEAFF. The chain joins TRBV4-3 to TRBJ1-1; 7 bases are shared with TRBD1. The germline gives CDR1 LGHNA, CDR2 YSLEER. The CDR3 length is 14 residues.

The CDR3 coding sequence is TGTGCCAGCAGCTTGGCCAGGGGGGGAGATACGCAGTATTTT. Encoded protein: CASSLARGGDTQYF. The genes are TRBV5-6 and TRBJ2-3; D could derive from TRBD1 or TRBD2 (7 bases each). This CDR3 has 14 amino acids. Germline-derived CDR1 and CDR2 are SGHDT and YYEEEE. Trimming took 0 bases from V and 5 from J, leaving 10 bases between them.

The V gene is TRBV15, the J gene TRBJ2-7; tentatively, D is TRBD1 (6 bases). CDR1 LNHNV and CDR2 YYDKDF come from the germline V gene (reference sequence). The CDR3 has 13 amino acids. With 1 base removed from V and 6 bases from J, the gap between germline ends came to 10 bases. The CDR3 sequence: CATSRGAGAEQYF. In nucleotides, the CDR3 is TGTGCCACCAGCAGAGGAGCAGGGGCCGAGCAGTACTTC.

The rearrangement links TRBV10-3 to TRBJ2-3, with unresolved D. Germline V gene sequence: CDR1 ENHRY, CDR2 SYGVKD. Trimming stripped 6 bases from V and 2 bases from J, with 12 bases between. The CDR3 is 14 amino acids. CDR3 sequence reads: CAISISRHTDTQYF. CDR3 nucleotides: TGTGCCATCAGCATTTCTAGACACACAGATACGCAGTATTTT.